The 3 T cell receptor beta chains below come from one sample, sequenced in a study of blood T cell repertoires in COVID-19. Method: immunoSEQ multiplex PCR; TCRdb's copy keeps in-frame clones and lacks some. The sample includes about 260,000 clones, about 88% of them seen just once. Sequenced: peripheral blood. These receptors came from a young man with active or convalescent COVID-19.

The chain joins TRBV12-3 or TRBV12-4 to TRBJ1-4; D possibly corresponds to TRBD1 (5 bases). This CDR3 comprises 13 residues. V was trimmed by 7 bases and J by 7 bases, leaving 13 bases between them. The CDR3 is CASNVGGGEKLFF. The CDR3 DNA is TGTGCCAGCAACGTCGGGGGTGGTGAAAAACTGTTTTTT.

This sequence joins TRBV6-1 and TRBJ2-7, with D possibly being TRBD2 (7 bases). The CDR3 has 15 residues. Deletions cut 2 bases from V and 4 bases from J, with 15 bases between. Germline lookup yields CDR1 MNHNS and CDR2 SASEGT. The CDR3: CASSERGGARYEQYF. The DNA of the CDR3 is TGTGCCAGCAGTGAACGAGGGGGGGCCCGTTACGAGCAGTACTTC.

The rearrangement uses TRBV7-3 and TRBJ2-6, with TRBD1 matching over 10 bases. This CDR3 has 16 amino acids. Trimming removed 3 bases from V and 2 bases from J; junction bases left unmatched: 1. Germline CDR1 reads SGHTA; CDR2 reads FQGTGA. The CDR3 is CASSLTGGAGANVLTF. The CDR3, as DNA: TGTGCCAGCAGCTTGACAGGGGGCGCTGGGGCCAACGTCCTGACTTTC.